These 22 T cell receptor beta chains originate from one sample sequenced in a study. TCRdb itself ran the RT-PCR reads through MiXCR, one entry per CDR3 protein. The table has more than 550,000 distinct CDR3 sequences, approximately 15% seen once; the top ten hold about 3.9%. The sample consisted of memory CD4+ T cells from blood. The receptors were gathered from a female donor in good health, serving as a healthy control.

The sample holds many counts of this clonotype. The chain links TRBV29-1 to TRBJ2-5; D not certain. The V and J ends lost 7 bases and 3 bases respectively, with 12 bases between them. Germline values: CDR1 SQVTM, CDR2 ANQGSEA. The CDR3 has 12 amino acids. Written as DNA, the CDR3 is TGCAGCGCCGTCCTTGGCGAAGAGACCCAGTACTTC. Protein sequence: CSAVLGEETQYF.

The chain joins TRBV6-2 or TRBV6-3 to TRBJ2-2, with a tentative D call TRBD2 (6 bases). V was trimmed by 2 bases and J by 7 bases, leaving 8 bases between them. From germline, CDR1 is MNHEY and CDR2 SVGEGT. The length of the CDR3 is 13 residues. The CDR3 DNA reads TGTGCCAGCAGTTACAGGAGGGGCGGGGAGCTGTTTTTT. Translation gives CASSYRRGGELFF.

CDR3 loop: CASSLGEGGEQFF. CDR3 coding DNA: TGTGCCAGCAGCTTAGGTGAAGGCGGTGAGCAGTTCTTC. This chain links TRBV7-6 with TRBJ2-1; no firm D call. The V end lost 1 base, the J end lost 9 bases, and 10 bases lay between the germline ends. Per the germline V gene, CDR1 is SGHVS and CDR2 is FNYEAQ. The CDR3 runs to 13 residues. Based on the CDR3 plus reference TRBV7-6 and TRBJ2-1, the full variable domain is GAGVSQSPRYKVTKRGQDVALRCDPISGHVSLYWYRQALGQGPEFLTYFNYEAQQDKSGLPNDRFSAERPEGSISTLTIQRTEQRDSAMYRCASSLGEGGEQFFGPGTRLTVL.

This clonotype was picked up many times. For the CDR3, the DNA is TGTGCCAGCAGCTTATACGGGTGGAATGAGCAGTTCTTC. This encodes CASSLYGWNEQFF. The chain recombines TRBV7-3 with TRBJ2-1; no clear D. Germline lookup yields CDR1 SGHTA and CDR2 FQGTGA. Trimming cost V 2 bases and J 7 bases, with 9 bases left between them. The CDR3 is made up of 13 amino acids.

CDR3 region: CASSQRIPGGETQYF. CDR3 DNA: TGCGCCAGCAGCCAGCGGATCCCCGGTGGGGAGACCCAGTACTTC. V usage is TRBV5-1 and J usage is TRBJ2-5, with TRBD2 as a possible D gene (5 bases). Germline values: CDR1 SGHRS, CDR2 YFSETQ. This CDR3 spans 15 amino acids. V was pared by 4 bases and J by 5 bases, with 18 bases between.

In this sample, this clonotype turned up many times. This sequence joins TRBV12-3 or TRBV12-4 and TRBJ1-2; D remains unclear. Trimming pared 8 bases from V and 0 bases from J, leaving 7 bases between. The CDR3 sequence is 12 residues long. CDR3 coding DNA: TGTGCCAGCGGCCAAGCTAACTATGGCTACACCTTC. Encoded protein: CASGQANYGYTF.

This clonotype was seen ten or more times. The chain links TRBV3-1 to TRBJ2-1; D gene uncertain. The V gene's germline CDR1 is LGHDT and CDR2 YNNKEL (reference sequence). The CDR3 extends over 11 amino acids. V was pared by 2 bases and J by 8 bases, with 4 bases between. The chain's CDR3 is CASSQSHEQFF. CDR3 in DNA: TGTGCCAGCAGCCAAAGCCATGAGCAGTTCTTC.

In nucleotides, the CDR3 is TGTGCCAGCAGCCGGGGGTTTGGCAGCTTACAAGAGACCCAGTACTTC. Amino acid sequence: CASSRGFGSLQETQYF. The chain combines TRBV9 with TRBJ2-5, with D perhaps TRBD2 (6 bases). This CDR3 has 16 amino acids. The V gene's germline CDR1 is SGDLS and CDR2 YYNGEE. V was cut by 4 bases and J by 2 bases, with 18 bases left in between.

The chain links TRBV5-1 to TRBJ2-1; D not certain. The CDR3 length is 13 residues. Germline V gives CDR1 SGHRS, CDR2 YFSETQ. Trimming removed 0 bases from V and 10 bases from J, with 11 bases in between. The CDR3 loop is CASSLVYQTEQFF. The CDR3 DNA follows: TGCGCCAGCAGCTTGGTCTACCAGACAGAGCAGTTCTTC.

This clonotype was seen at least ten times. The genes are TRBV5-1 and TRBJ2-1; D might be TRBD1 (5 bases). CDR1 is SGHRS, CDR2 YFSETQ, per germline. V was clipped by 4 bases and J by 7 bases, with 15 bases between them. This CDR3 is 14 amino acids long. The CDR3 DNA sequence: TGCGCCAGCAGCCCCCTCGTGGGGCAGAATGAGCAGTTCTTC. Translation: CASSPLVGQNEQFF.

V and J are TRBV6-6 and TRBJ2-5; D gene uncertain. CDR1 MNHNY and CDR2 SVGAGI come from the germline V gene (reference sequence). This CDR3 spans 14 amino acids. V was clipped by 0 bases and J by 5 bases, with 10 bases between them. CDR3 sequence (DNA): TGTGCCAGCAGTTACTCTAGTTTGGGCGAGACCCAGTACTTC. Residues: CASSYSSLGETQYF.

This clonotype has a handful of counts. The chain joins TRBV5-1 to TRBJ2-1; 10 bases are a match to TRBD2. Germline V CDR1 and CDR2: SGHRS, YFSETQ. With 1 base clipped from V and 9 bases from J, the junction kept 7 bases outside the gene matches. This CDR3 is built from 15 residues. CDR3 DNA: TGCGCCAGCAGCTTGTTCCTAGCGGGAGAGGGTGAGCAGTTCTTC. Its translation is CASSLFLAGEGEQFF.

This chain uses TRBV10-3 with TRBJ1-1; D is unresolved. Germline-derived CDR1 and CDR2 are ENHRY and SYGVKD. The CDR3 is made up of 13 amino acids. The V gene lost 9 bases and the J gene lost 7 bases, with 18 bases spanning the gap. The CDR3 DNA is TGTGCCATATCCCTCGGAGGAGCCGGTGAAGCTTTCTTT. As protein: CAISLGGAGEAFF.

This clonotype was seen only a few times. The rearrangement uses TRBV12-3 or TRBV12-4 and TRBJ2-1; D is tentatively TRBD1 or TRBD2 (6 bases each). This CDR3 region has 14 residues. V shed 6 bases and J shed 7 bases, with 16 bases lying between them. The CDR3 coding sequence is TGTGCCAGCAGCCGGGACGGGGGCGAGAATGAGCAGTTCTTC. Protein sequence: CASSRDGGENEQFF.

This clonotype was observed at least ten times. The rearrangement links TRBV20-1 to TRBJ2-7; 10 nucleotides align to TRBD1. The germline gives CDR1 DFQATT, CDR2 SNEGSKA (reference sequence). The CDR3 runs to 13 residues. V shed 7 bases and J 2 bases; nucleotides not matched to a gene: 5. The DNA of the CDR3 is TGCAGTGATCAAGGACAGGGGGCCTACGAGCAGTACTTC. Translated: CSDQGQGAYEQYF.

The V and J genes are TRBV4-3 and TRBJ2-5; D is unclear. V was pared by 0 bases and J by 5 bases, with 10 bases between. The CDR3 has 14 residues. CDR1 is LGHNA, CDR2 YSLEER, per germline. The DNA of the CDR3 is TGCGCCAGCAGCCAAGAGTACAGCAGCGAGACCCAGTACTTC. It yields the protein CASSQEYSSETQYF.

This clonotype showed up just once. This chain connects TRBV19 to TRBJ1-2, with a tentative D call TRBD1 (5 bases). The CDR3 loop spans 15 amino acids. Trimming took 3 bases from V and 3 from J, leaving 14 bases between them. The germline gives CDR1 LNHDA, CDR2 SQIVND (reference sequence). The chain's CDR3 is CASSIRDGTYYGYTF. The CDR3 nucleotides are TGTGCCAGTAGTATTCGGGACGGAACATACTATGGCTACACCTTC.

In its sample, this clonotype was seen many times. The chain links TRBV6-1 to TRBJ1-1, with a tentative D call TRBD1 (6 bases). The CDR3 consists of 14 residues. Trimming stripped 6 bases from V and 1 base from J, with 12 bases between. CDR1 and CDR2 from the germline V gene are MNHNS and SASEGT. CDR3 coding DNA: TGTGCCAGCAGCGCCCGGGACAAGAACACTGAAGCTTTCTTT. Its translation is CASSARDKNTEAFF.

This clonotype was observed a few times. J is TRBJ2-1 and V is TRBV7-7; D is possibly TRBD1 (6 bases). Germline lookup yields CDR1 SSHAT and CDR2 FNYEAQ (reference sequence). The CDR3 runs to 14 residues. Trimming removed 1 base from V and 6 bases from J, with 10 bases in between. CDR3 amino acids: CASSLGGPVNEQFF. CDR3 DNA: TGTGCCAGCAGCTTAGGGGGGCCGGTCAATGAGCAGTTCTTC. Full variable domain (remainder filled in from reference TRBV7-7 and TRBJ2-1): GAGVSQSPRYKVTKRGQDVTLRCDPISSHATLYWYQQALGQGPEFLTYFNYEAQPDKSGLPSDRFSAERPEGSISTLTIQRTEQRDSAMYRCASSLGGPVNEQFFGPGTRLTVL.

The CDR3 is CASSFGGGELVLAFF. In DNA form, the CDR3 reads TGTGCCAGCAGTTTCGGGGGGGGGGAGTTGGTATTAGCTTTCTTT. The chain recombines TRBV12-3 or TRBV12-4 with TRBJ1-1; the D gene is possibly TRBD1 (5 bases). V was cut by 3 bases and J by 10 bases, with 21 bases left in between. The CDR3 has 15 amino acids.

This clonotype was seen a handful of times. V is TRBV12-3 or TRBV12-4 and J is TRBJ1-6; D not resolved. The CDR3 sequence is 12 residues long. Trimming left V 3 bases short and J 10 bases short, with 7 bases between. The CDR3: CASSFDGSPLHF. CDR3 sequence (DNA): TGTGCCAGCAGTTTCGACGGGTCACCCCTCCACTTT.

This clonotype showed up just a few times. J is TRBJ2-3 and V is TRBV7-2, with 14 positions matching TRBD2. V was pared by 4 bases and J by 5 bases, with 8 bases of the junction left unmatched. Germline V lookup: CDR1 SGHTA, CDR2 FQGNSA. The CDR3 sequence is 17 residues long. In nucleotides, the CDR3 is TGTGCCAGCAGCTGGGGAGGACTAGCGGGAGGAGGAGATACGCAGTATTTT. The encoded protein is CASSWGGLAGGGDTQYF. The full variable domain, completed using reference TRBV7-2 and TRBJ2-3, is GAGVSQSPSNKVTEKGKDVELRCDPISGHTALYWYRQSLGQGLEFLIYFQGNSAPDKSGLPSDRFSAERTGGSVSTLTIQRTQQEDSAVYLCASSWGGLAGGGDTQYFGPGTRLTVL.